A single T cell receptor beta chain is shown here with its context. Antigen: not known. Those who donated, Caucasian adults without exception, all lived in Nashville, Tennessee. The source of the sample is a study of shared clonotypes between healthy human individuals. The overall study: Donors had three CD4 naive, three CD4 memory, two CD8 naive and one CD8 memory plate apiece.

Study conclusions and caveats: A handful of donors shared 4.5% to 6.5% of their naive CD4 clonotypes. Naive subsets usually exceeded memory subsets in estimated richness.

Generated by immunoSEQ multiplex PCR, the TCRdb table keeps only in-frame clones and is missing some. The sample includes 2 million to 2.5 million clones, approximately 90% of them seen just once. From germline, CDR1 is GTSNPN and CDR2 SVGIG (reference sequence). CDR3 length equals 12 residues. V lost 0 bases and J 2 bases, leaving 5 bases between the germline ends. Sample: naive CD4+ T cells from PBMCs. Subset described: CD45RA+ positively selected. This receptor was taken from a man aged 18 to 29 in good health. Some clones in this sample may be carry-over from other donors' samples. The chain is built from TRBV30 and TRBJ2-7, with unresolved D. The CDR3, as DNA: TGTGCCTGGAGTGTGGCTCCCTACGAGCAGTACTTC. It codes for CAWSVAPYEQYF.